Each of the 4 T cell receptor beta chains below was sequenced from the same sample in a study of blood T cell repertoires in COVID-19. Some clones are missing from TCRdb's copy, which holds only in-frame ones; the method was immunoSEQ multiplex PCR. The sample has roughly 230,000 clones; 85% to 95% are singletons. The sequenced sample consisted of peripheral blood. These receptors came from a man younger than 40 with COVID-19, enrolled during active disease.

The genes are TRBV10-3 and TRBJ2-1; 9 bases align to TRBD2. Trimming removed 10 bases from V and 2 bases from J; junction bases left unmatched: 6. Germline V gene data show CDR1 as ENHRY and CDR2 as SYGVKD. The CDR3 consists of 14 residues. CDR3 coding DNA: TGTGCCACCGGGCGGGGGGGCGCCTACAATGAGCAGTTCTTC. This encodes CATGRGGAYNEQFF.

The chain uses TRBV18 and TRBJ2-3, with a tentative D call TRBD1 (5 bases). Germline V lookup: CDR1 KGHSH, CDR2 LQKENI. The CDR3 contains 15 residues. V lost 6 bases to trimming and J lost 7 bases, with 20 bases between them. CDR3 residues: CASSPVMVGENTQYF. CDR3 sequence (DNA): TGTGCCAGCTCCCCGGTGATGGTAGGGGAAAATACGCAGTATTTT.

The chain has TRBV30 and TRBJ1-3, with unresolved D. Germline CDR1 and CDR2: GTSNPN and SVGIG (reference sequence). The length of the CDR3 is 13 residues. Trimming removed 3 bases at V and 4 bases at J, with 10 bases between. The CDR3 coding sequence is TGTGCCTGGAGCTCCGTGGGCGGAAACACCATATATTTT. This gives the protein CAWSSVGGNTIYF.

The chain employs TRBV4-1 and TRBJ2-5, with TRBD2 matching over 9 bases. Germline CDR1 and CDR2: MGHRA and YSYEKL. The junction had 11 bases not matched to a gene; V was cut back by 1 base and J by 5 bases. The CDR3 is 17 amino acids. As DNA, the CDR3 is TGCGCCAGCAGCCAAGCGGCGGGCGGGGGGGTTTGGGAGACCCAGTACTTC. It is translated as CASSQAAGGGVWETQYF.